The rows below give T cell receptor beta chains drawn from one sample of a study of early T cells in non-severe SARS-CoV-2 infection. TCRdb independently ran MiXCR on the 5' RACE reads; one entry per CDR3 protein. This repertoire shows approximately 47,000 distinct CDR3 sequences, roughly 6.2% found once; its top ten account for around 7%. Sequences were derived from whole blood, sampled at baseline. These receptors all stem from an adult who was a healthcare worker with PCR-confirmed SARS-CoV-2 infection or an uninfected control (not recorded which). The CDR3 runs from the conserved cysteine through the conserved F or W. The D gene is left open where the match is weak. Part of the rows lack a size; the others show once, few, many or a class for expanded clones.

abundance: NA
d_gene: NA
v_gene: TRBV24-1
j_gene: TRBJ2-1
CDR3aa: CATSDPRAPYNEQFF
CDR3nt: TGTGCCACCAGTGATCCCAGGGCCCCCTACAATGAGCAGTTCTTC

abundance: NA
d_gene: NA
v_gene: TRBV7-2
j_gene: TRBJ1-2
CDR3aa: CASSPNPGAYGYTF
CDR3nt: TGTGCCAGCAGCCCCAATCCCGGGGCCTATGGCTACACCTTC

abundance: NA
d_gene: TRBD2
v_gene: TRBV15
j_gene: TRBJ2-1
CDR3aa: CATSRDFRLAGGPYEQFF
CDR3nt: TGTGCCACCAGCAGAGATTTTAGGCTAGCGGGAGGGCCTTATGAGCAGTTCTTC

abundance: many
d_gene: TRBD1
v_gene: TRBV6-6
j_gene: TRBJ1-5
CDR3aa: CASSKLTGGVQPQHF
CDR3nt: TGTGCCAGCAGTAAACTGACAGGGGGCGTTCAGCCCCAGCATTTT

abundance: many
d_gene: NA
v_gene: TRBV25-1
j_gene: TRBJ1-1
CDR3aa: CASSESGRTEAFF
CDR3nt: TGTGCCAGCAGTGAATCTGGGCGGACTGAAGCTTTCTTT

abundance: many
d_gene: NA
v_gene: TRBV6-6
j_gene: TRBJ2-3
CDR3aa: CASSPRGGLSTDTQYF
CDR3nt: TGTGCCAGCAGTCCCCGTGGAGGACTTTCCACAGATACGCAGTATTTT

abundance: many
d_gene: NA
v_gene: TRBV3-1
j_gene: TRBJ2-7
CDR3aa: CASSLNYEQYF
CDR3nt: TGTGCCAGCAGCCTTAACTACGAGCAGTACTTC

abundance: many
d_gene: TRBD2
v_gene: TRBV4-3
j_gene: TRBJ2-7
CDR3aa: CASSSRLAGGNRPAEYEQYF
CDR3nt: TGCGCCAGCAGCTCCCGACTAGCGGGAGGGAACCGGCCGGCCGAGTACGAGCAGTACTTC

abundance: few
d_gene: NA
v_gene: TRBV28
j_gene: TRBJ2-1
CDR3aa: CASPKKGTNEQFF
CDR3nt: TGTGCCAGTCCGAAGAAGGGGACCAATGAGCAGTTCTTC

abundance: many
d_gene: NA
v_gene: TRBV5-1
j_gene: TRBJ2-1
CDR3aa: CASRPDTDNEQFF
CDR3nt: TGCGCCAGCAGACCGGACACTGACAATGAGCAGTTCTTC

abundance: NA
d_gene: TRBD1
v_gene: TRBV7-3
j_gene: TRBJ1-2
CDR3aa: CASSPTGVGPGYTF
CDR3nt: TGTGCCAGCAGCCCTACAGGGGTCGGGCCTGGCTACACCTTC

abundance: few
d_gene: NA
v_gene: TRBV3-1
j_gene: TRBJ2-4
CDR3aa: CASSLKRAAGDAGPKNIQYF
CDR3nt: TGTGCCAGCAGCCTAAAGAGGGCGGCAGGAGACGCGGGCCCCAAAAACATTCAGTACTTC

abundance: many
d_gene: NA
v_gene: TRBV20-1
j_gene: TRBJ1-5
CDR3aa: CSAKAGQFYNQPQHF
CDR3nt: TGCAGTGCGAAGGCAGGACAGTTTTACAATCAGCCCCAGCATTTT

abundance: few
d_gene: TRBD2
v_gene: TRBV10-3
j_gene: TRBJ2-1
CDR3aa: CATSGSRNEQFF
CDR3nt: TGTGCCACTAGCGGGAGCAGGAATGAGCAGTTCTTC

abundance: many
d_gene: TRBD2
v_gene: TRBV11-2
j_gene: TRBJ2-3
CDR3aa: CASSPRREITDTQYF
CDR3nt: TGTGCCAGCAGCCCCCGGCGGGAGATCACAGATACGCAGTATTTT

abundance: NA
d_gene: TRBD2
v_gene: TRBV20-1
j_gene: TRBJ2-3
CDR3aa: CSARDLGLAGEWYTQYF
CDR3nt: TGCAGTGCTAGAGATTTGGGACTAGCGGGAGAATGGTATACGCAGTATTTT

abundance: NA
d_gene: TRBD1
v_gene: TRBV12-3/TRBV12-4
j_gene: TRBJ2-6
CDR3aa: CASSRQGTGANVLTF
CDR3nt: TGTGCCAGCAGTAGACAGGGAACCGGGGCCAACGTCCTGACTTTC

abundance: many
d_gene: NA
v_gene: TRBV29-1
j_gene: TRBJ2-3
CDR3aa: CSQLSGDTQYF
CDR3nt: TGCAGCCAACTTTCTGGGGATACGCAGTATTTT

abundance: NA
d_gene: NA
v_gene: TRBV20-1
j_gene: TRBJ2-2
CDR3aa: CSARPGWVTGELFF
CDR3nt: TGCAGTGCTAGGCCGGGATGGGTCACCGGGGAGCTGTTTTTT

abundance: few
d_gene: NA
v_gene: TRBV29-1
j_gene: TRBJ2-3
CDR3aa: CSVGRTPDTQYF
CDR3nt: TGCAGCGTTGGTCGGACCCCAGATACGCAGTATTTT

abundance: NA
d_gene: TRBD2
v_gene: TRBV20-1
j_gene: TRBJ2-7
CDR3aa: CSASGGLAGAYEQYF
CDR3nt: TGCAGTGCTAGTGGCGGTCTAGCGGGGGCCTACGAGCAGTACTTC

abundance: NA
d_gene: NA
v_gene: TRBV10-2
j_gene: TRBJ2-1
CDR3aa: CASSSGAHEQFF
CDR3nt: TGCGCCAGCAGTTCCGGGGCCCATGAGCAGTTCTTC